These 26 T cell receptor beta chains were all obtained from the same sample, sequenced in a study of cytotoxic CD8 clonotypes in ibrutinib-treated CLL. The method was immunoSEQ multiplex PCR; TCRdb's version includes in-frame clones alone and lacks a portion of them. The sample has some 92,000 clones, around 77% seen once. The sample here was PBMCs, taken after 24 months of ibrutinib treatment. All receptors derive from a human donor with chronic lymphocytic leukemia.

The V gene is TRBV5-1, the J gene TRBJ2-5; TRBD2 matches at 13 bases. The CDR3 has 15 residues. V was clipped by 4 bases and J by 5 bases; unmatched bases: 5. Per the germline V gene, CDR1 is SGHRS and CDR2 is YFSETQ. The CDR3 DNA sequence: TGCGCCAGCAGCCCGGGACTAGCGGGGTCTGAGACCCAGTACTTC. Translating it yields CASSPGLAGSETQYF.

The chain carries TRBV27 and TRBJ2-2; no clear D. With 1 base removed from V and 6 bases from J, the gap between germline ends came to 12 bases. The length of the CDR3 is 15 residues. CDR1 MNHEY and CDR2 SMNVEV come from the germline V gene (reference sequence). The CDR3 here is CASSLFTGRAGELFF. The CDR3 nucleotides read TGTGCCAGCAGTTTATTCACGGGTAGAGCCGGGGAGCTGTTTTTT.

The chain carries TRBV6-6 and TRBJ2-2, with D possibly being TRBD2 (5 bases). The ends were cut back, 2 bases at V and 0 bases at J, with 7 bases in the middle. Looked up from germline, CDR1 is MNHNY and CDR2 is SVGAGI (reference sequence). The CDR3 contains 15 residues. The CDR3 loop is CASSYARANTGELFF. As DNA, the CDR3 is TGTGCCAGCAGTTACGCGCGGGCGAACACCGGGGAGCTGTTTTTT.

Here the CDR3 DNA reads TGTGCCAAATATCAGCCCCAGCATTTT. Residues: CAKYQPQHF. This rearrangement joins TRBV21-1 to TRBJ1-5. TRBV21-1 is a recognized pseudogene. This CDR3 has 9 residues.

Details on this clone: Other DNA sequences within the sample encode an identical CDR3. V gene TRBV5-1 combines with J gene TRBJ2-5; perhaps TRBD2 as D (5 bases). Germline CDR1 SGHRS, CDR2 YFSETQ. This CDR3 is 13 amino acids long. V lost 0 bases to trimming and J lost 2 bases, with 5 bases between them. The CDR3 is CASSLGGQETQYF. As DNA, the CDR3 is TGCGCCAGCAGCTTGGGCGGGCAAGAGACCCAGTACTTC.

This clone came up a few times. The chain combines TRBV15 with TRBJ1-1; no firm D call. CDR1 is LNHNV and CDR2 is YYDKDF in the germline V gene (reference sequence). CDR3 size: 15 residues. V lost 5 bases and J 4 bases, leaving 17 bases between the germline ends. The CDR3 DNA is TGTGCCACCAGCTGGGAGGGCTCCTTATCCACTGAAGCTTTCTTT. Translated: CATSWEGSLSTEAFF.

This clone has only one observation. V and J are TRBV30 and TRBJ2-7; D is ambiguous. CDR1 GTSNPN and CDR2 SVGIG come from the germline V gene (reference sequence). The V end was cut by 1 base, the J end by 4 bases, with 8 bases between. The CDR3 is made up of 12 amino acids. The CDR3 sequence is CAWSGQTYEQYF. CDR3 nucleotide sequence: TGTGCCTGGAGTGGGCAGACATACGAGCAGTACTTC. The complete variable domain, with remaining parts taken from reference TRBV30 and TRBJ2-7, reads SQTIHQWPATLVQPVGSPLSLECTVEGTSNPNLYWYRQAAGRGLQLLFYSVGIGQISSEVPQNLSASRPQDRQFILSSKKLLLSDSGFYLCAWSGQTYEQYFGPGTRLTVT.

The rearrangement joins TRBV4-2 to TRBJ2-5; 12 bases map to TRBD1. The CDR3 is made up of 21 amino acids. Unmatched junction bases numbered 23, after V lost 4 bases and J lost 5 bases. The germline gives CDR1 LGHNA, CDR2 YNFKEQ. The CDR3 here is CASSRGGGTGGVGGGRETQYF. CDR3 sequence (DNA): TGTGCCAGCAGCCGGGGCGGCGGGACAGGGGGCGTTGGGGGAGGACGGGAGACCCAGTACTTC.

The V and J genes are TRBV2 and TRBJ2-3; possibly TRBD1 for D (6 bases). CDR3 size: 19 residues. Per germline, CDR1 SNHLY and CDR2 FYNNEI. The germline V and J ends were trimmed by 4 bases and 0 bases, with 23 bases remaining between them. Here the CDR3 reads CASSGPSRTVLVSTDTQYF. The CDR3 DNA reads as TGTGCCAGCAGTGGACCCTCGAGGACAGTCCTTGTTAGCACAGATACGCAGTATTTT.

This clone appeared once. This chain links TRBV27 with TRBJ2-5; the match to TRBD1 covers 7 bases. The V and J ends lost 9 bases and 2 bases, in that order; junction bases with no gene match: 15. Germline V gives CDR1 MNHEY, CDR2 SMNVEV (reference sequence). The CDR3 contains 16 residues. The CDR3 loop is CASLTWTGKIQETQYF. CDR3 in DNA: TGTGCCAGTTTGACTTGGACAGGAAAAATTCAAGAGACCCAGTACTTC.

V gene TRBV27 combines with J gene TRBJ2-7; 10 positions match TRBD1. Germline assignment: CDR1 MNHEY and CDR2 SMNVEV (reference sequence). CDR3 length: 15 amino acids. The V gene end was trimmed by 9 bases and the J gene end by 1 base; junction bases not matched to a gene: 9. CDR3 in amino acids: CASYSWTGGSYEQYF. The CDR3 bases are TGTGCCAGTTATTCCTGGACAGGGGGTTCCTACGAGCAGTACTTC.

This clone was counted only a few times. J is TRBJ2-4 and V is TRBV20-1; D uncertain. The CDR3 extends over 8 amino acids. V dropped 6 bases and J dropped 15 bases, with 9 bases sitting between them. CDR1 is DFQATT, CDR2 SNEGSKA, per germline (reference sequence). The CDR3 is CSATDGYF. In DNA form, the CDR3 reads TGCAGTGCCACAGACGGGTACTTC.

The V call is TRBV27, the J call TRBJ2-5; D may be TRBD1 (7 bases). Germline V gene data show CDR1 as MNHEY and CDR2 as SMNVEV (reference sequence). This CDR3 is built from 14 residues. V lost 4 bases and J lost 4, with 13 bases in between. CDR3 loop: CASSSGGWGETQYF. For the CDR3, the DNA is TGTGCCAGCAGTTCAGGGGGGTGGGGAGAGACCCAGTACTTC.

There are a few counts of this clone. V gene TRBV28 combines with J gene TRBJ2-7; no clear D gene. Trimming took 6 bases from V and 4 from J, leaving 19 bases between them. This CDR3 is built from 15 residues. The germline gives CDR1 MDHEN, CDR2 SYDVKM. CDR3 in amino acids: CASRFPGTVGYEQYF. The CDR3 DNA reads as TGTGCCAGCAGGTTCCCCGGAACAGTTGGGTACGAGCAGTACTTC.

V and J are TRBV5-1 and TRBJ2-3; D may be TRBD2 (6 bases). Germline V gene sequence: CDR1 SGHRS, CDR2 YFSETQ. V was pared by 4 bases and J by 2 bases, with 14 bases between. The CDR3 consists of 15 residues. The CDR3 DNA follows: TGCGCCAGCAGCGCCCTAGCGAGAGACACAGATACGCAGTATTTT. Protein sequence: CASSALARDTDTQYF.

The gene calls are TRBV6-6 and TRBJ1-5; TRBD1 matches 12 bases. V shed 5 bases and J 6 bases; nucleotides not matched to a gene: 2. CDR3 size: 14 residues. CDR1 and CDR2 from the germline V gene are MNHNY and SVGAGI (reference sequence). Here the CDR3 reads CASSPGQGAQPQHF. Written as DNA, the CDR3 is TGTGCCAGCAGTCCGGGACAGGGGGCTCAGCCCCAGCATTTT.

This clone was picked up one time. The rearrangement joins TRBV6-1 to TRBJ2-7, with unresolved D. CDR1 is MNHNS, CDR2 SASEGT, per germline. The CDR3 covers 13 residues. V lost 6 bases and J lost 4, with 13 bases in between. The CDR3 region is CASSILDRYEQYF. The DNA of the CDR3 is TGTGCCAGCAGCATCTTGGACCGTTACGAGCAGTACTTC.

The rearrangement uses TRBV19 and TRBJ2-4; D may be TRBD2 (5 bases). The length of the CDR3 is 11 residues. Germline V gene lookup returns CDR1 LNHDA and CDR2 SQIVND (reference sequence). V shed 7 bases and J shed 8 bases, with 9 bases lying between them. The CDR3 loop is CASMEEDIQYF. The CDR3 nucleotides are TGTGCCAGTATGGAGGAGGACATTCAGTACTTC.

In its sample, this clone was seen a few times. The rearrangement links TRBV30 to TRBJ2-5; D perhaps matches TRBD1 (5 bases). Germline assignment: CDR1 GTSNPN and CDR2 SVGIG (reference sequence). This CDR3 is 11 amino acids long. Trimming left V 0 bases short and J 7 bases short, with 6 bases between. CDR3 amino acids: CAWSVDRTQYF. The CDR3, as DNA: TGTGCCTGGAGTGTAGACAGGACCCAGTACTTC.

This clone was detected once. This chain connects TRBV30 to TRBJ2-7; TRBD2 is a possible D gene (6 bases). This CDR3 has 14 residues. CDR1 is GTSNPN and CDR2 is SVGIG in the germline V gene (reference sequence). Trimming stripped 0 bases from V and 4 bases from J, with 13 bases between. The CDR3 region is CAWSVVGGGYEQYF. The CDR3 nucleotides read TGTGCCTGGAGTGTAGTGGGAGGAGGATACGAGCAGTACTTC.

The chain has TRBV2 and TRBJ1-5; 7 bases fit TRBD1. The CDR3 loop spans 14 amino acids. Germline values: CDR1 SNHLY, CDR2 FYNNEI. V shed 7 bases, J shed 3 bases, and the junction held 6 bases outside the gene matches. The CDR3 is CASILDRINQPQHF. The DNA of the CDR3 is TGTGCCAGCATATTGGACAGGATCAATCAGCCCCAGCATTTT. The variable domain in full, with the rest retrieved from reference TRBV2 and TRBJ1-5, is EPEVTQTPSHQVTQMGQEVILRCVPISNHLYFYWYRQILGQKVEFLVSFYNNEISEKSEIFDDQFSVERPDGSNFTLKIRSTKLEDSAMYFCASILDRINQPQHFGDGTRLSIL.

Concerning this clone itself: A read error is the likely source, as a far larger clone sits one nucleotide away. This chain links TRBV19 with TRBJ2-3; D is unclear. V dropped 1 base and J dropped 2 bases, with 1 base sitting between them. The CDR3 totals 12 residues. The V gene's germline CDR1 is LNHDA and CDR2 SQIVND (reference sequence). This CDR3 is CASSIATDTQYF. The DNA for the CDR3 is TGTGCCAGTAGTATAGCCACAGATACGCAGTATTTT.

The chain employs TRBV4-1 and TRBJ1-5; no definite D call. From germline, CDR1 is MGHRA and CDR2 YSYEKL. This CDR3 is built from 15 residues. V dropped 0 bases and J dropped 3 bases, with 9 bases sitting between them. CDR3 nucleotide sequence: TGCGCCAGCAGCCAAGATCACGGAGACAATCAGCCCCAGCATTTT. This sequence encodes CASSQDHGDNQPQHF.

This rearrangement joins TRBV18 to TRBJ2-6, with D perhaps matching TRBD1 (6 bases). Germline V gene sequence: CDR1 KGHSH, CDR2 LQKENI. The V and J ends lost 3 bases and 8 bases respectively, with 14 bases between them. This CDR3 has 15 amino acids. Written as DNA, the CDR3 is TGTGCCAGCTCACCGGACAGCCCACTGACCAACGTCCTGACTTTC. This encodes CASSPDSPLTNVLTF.

The chain combines TRBV4-1 with TRBJ2-7; TRBD2 matches 9 bases. The CDR3 sequence is 13 residues long. V shed 3 bases, J shed 4 bases, and the junction held 1 base outside the gene matches. CDR1 is MGHRA and CDR2 is YSYEKL in the germline V gene. This chain's CDR3 is CASSHSGRYEQYF. Here the CDR3 DNA reads TGCGCCAGCAGCCACAGCGGGAGGTACGAGCAGTACTTC.

This clone has at least ten counts. This chain uses TRBV30 with TRBJ1-2; TRBD1 agrees at 7 bases. CDR3 size: 15 residues. From germline, CDR1 is GTSNPN and CDR2 SVGIG (reference sequence). V gave up 3 bases and J gave up 0 bases; unmatched junction bases: 7. The CDR3 DNA reads as TGTGCCTGGAGGCCAGACAGGGCTTCTAACTATGGCTACACCTTC. Protein product: CAWRPDRASNYGYTF. The full variable domain, with the rest looked up from reference TRBV30 and TRBJ1-2, is SQTIHQWPATLVQPVGSPLSLECTVEGTSNPNLYWYRQAAGRGLQLLFYSVGIGQISSEVPQNLSASRPQDRQFILSSKKLLLSDSGFYLCAWRPDRASNYGYTFGSGTRLTVV.